In this sample, the clone carrying this T cell receptor (beta chain) turned up a few times. Germline CDR1 is MNHEY and CDR2 is SVGAGI. This CDR3 region has 15 residues. J lost 7 bases, V lost 4 bases, and 5 bases had no gene match. The record originates from a study of blood T cell repertoires in COVID-19. Turning to the study itself: Italy, Spain and the United States were the sources of the convalescent and acute COVID-19 samples. PBMCs, B-cell-depleted T cells, or T cells were the source of the cDNA or gDNA that made up the material.

As originally analysed: Amplifying reference gene primers gave estimates of nucleated cell counts. Method: immunoSEQ multiplex PCR; TCRdb's copy keeps in-frame clones and lacks some. The V and J calls and the clone size are those of that table, but D and trimming were determined from the DNA. The table lists 150,000 or so clones, about 88% of them singletons. The receptor was isolated from an elderly woman with acute or convalescent COVID-19. The rearrangement uses TRBV6-5 and TRBJ1-6; 9 bases align to TRBD1. Material: peripheral blood. DNA of the CDR3: TGTGCCAGCAGTTCCCGGACAGGGGTCAATTCACCCCTCCACTTT. Translating gives CASSSRTGVNSPLHF.